One T cell receptor (beta chain) is described in this entry. Both TRBC1 and TRBC2 were covered by a beta constant-region primer of two equimolar oligonucleotides. The ligated cDNA underwent four PCR rounds using SP2 and nested alpha and beta constant-region primers. TCRdb independently ran MiXCR on the UMI-ligation and nested PCR reads; one entry per CDR3 protein. The sample lists under 25,000 distinct CDR3 sequences, roughly 9.1% occurring once. This record comes from a study of naive and memory T cell subsets. The clonotype was recovered from a human donor in good health. The sample was central memory CD8+ T cells from blood.

CDR3 loop: CASSIGMAGGGNIQYF. Here the CDR3 DNA reads TGTGCCAGCAGTATAGGGATGGCAGGGGGAGGGAACATTCAGTACTTC. The J gene is TRBJ2-4, the V gene TRBV11-2, with D possibly called TRBD1 or TRBD2 (7 bases each). The CDR3 spans 16 residues. V dropped 6 bases and J dropped 7 bases, with 22 bases sitting between them. Germline values: CDR1 SGHAT, CDR2 FQNNGV.